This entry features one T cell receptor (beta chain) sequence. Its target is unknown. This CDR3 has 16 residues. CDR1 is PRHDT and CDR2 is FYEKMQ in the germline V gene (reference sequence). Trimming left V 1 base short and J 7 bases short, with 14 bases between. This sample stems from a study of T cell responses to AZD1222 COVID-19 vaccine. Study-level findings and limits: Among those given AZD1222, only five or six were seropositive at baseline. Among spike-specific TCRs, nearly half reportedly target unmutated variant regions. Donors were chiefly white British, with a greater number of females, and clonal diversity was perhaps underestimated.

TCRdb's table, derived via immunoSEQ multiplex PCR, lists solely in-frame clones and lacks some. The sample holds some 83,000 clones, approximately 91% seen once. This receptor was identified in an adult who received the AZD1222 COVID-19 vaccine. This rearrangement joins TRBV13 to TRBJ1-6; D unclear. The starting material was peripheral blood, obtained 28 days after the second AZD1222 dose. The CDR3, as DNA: TGTGCCAGCAGCTTAGCACTGGGTTTGGTGAATTCACCCCTCCACTTT. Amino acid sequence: CASSLALGLVNSPLHF. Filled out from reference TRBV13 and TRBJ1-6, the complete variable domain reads AAGVIQSPRHLIKEKRETATLKCYPIPRHDTVYWYQQGPGQDPQFLISFYEKMQSDKGSIPDRFSAQQFSDYHSELNMSSLELGDSALYFCASSLALGLVNSPLHFGNGTRLTVT.